This TCR beta chain was sequenced for a study of blood T cell repertoires in COVID-19. Study-wide context: The origin of the acute and convalescent COVID-19 samples was the United States, Italy and Spain.

The V and J ends lost 3 bases and 8 bases, in that order; junction bases with no gene match: 6. CDR3 size: 14 residues. Germline V lookup: CDR1 MNHEY, CDR2 SMNVEV (reference sequence). In the source study's methods: Reference gene primer amplification yielded estimated nucleated cell counts. The repertoire was sequenced with immunoSEQ multiplex PCR; TCRdb's copy has only in-frame clones and lacks some. That table gives V, J and clone size, and the DNA gave D and trimming. The table records 150,000 to 200,000 clones, around 79% of them present only once. The receptor's source is an older woman with acute or convalescent COVID-19. The V call is TRBV27, the J call TRBJ2-2; 7 nucleotides align to TRBD2. Sequencing input: peripheral blood. The CDR3 loop is CASSFGLVGGELFF. The CDR3 DNA sequence: TGTGCCAGCAGTTTTGGACTAGTGGGAGGGGAGCTGTTTTTT.